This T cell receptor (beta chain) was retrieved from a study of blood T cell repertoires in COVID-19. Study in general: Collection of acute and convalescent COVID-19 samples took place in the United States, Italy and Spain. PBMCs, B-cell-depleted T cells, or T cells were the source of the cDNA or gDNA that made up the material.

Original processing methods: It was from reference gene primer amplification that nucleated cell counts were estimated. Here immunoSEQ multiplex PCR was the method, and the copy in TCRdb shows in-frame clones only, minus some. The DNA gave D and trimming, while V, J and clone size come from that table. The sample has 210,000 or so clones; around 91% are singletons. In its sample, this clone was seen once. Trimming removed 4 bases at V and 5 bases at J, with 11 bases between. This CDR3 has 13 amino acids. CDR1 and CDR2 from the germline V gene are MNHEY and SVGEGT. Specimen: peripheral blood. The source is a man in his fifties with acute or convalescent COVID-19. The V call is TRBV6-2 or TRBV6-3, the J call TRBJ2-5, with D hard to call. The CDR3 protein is CASSFEIGETQYF. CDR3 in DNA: TGTGCCAGCAGTTTCGAGATCGGGGAGACCCAGTACTTC.